The rows below give T cell receptor beta chains drawn from one sample of a study of blood T cell repertoires in COVID-19. Clones were read by immunoSEQ multiplex PCR, and TCRdb kept only the in-frame ones, dropping some. The table lists around 100,000 clones, approximately 91% of them singletons. The sequenced material came from peripheral blood. These TCRs come from a human donor with active COVID-19. The donor label of this sample is uncertain. CDR3s include the opening cysteine and the closing phenylalanine or tryptophan. D genes are given only for firm matches. Clone sizes are given selectively: once, few, many, or a class where the clone is expanded.

>20|NA|TRBJ1-5|TRBV6-1|TRBD1
CASSEVRGTGEFGGNQPQHF
TGTGCCAGCAGTGAAGTCCGAGGGACAGGGGAATTCGGGGGGAATCAGCCCCAGCATTTT
>16|NA|TRBJ1-1|TRBV4-1|NA
CASSQEGRDGLLVSFF
TGCGCCAGCAGCCAAGAGGGGCGGGACGGCTTGTTGGTATCTTTCTTT
>13|NA|TRBJ1-2|TRBV3-1/TRBV3-2|NA
CASSFQGSAGYTF
TGTGCCAGCAGTTTTCAGGGTTCCGCTGGCTACACCTTC
>14|NA|TRBJ2-2|TRBV11-1|NA
CASSWNRNTGELFF
TGTGCCAGCAGCTGGAACAGGAACACCGGGGAGCTGTTTTTT
>15|NA|TRBJ2-2|TRBV5-1|TRBD2
CASSLEGTTTGELFF
TGCGCCAGCAGCTTGGAAGGGACTACCACCGGGGAGCTGTTTTTT
>15|NA|TRBJ2-3|TRBV5-1|TRBD1
CASSPTGTGGDTQYF
TGCGCCAGCAGCCCGACCGGGACAGGGGGGGATACGCAGTATTTT
>15|NA|TRBJ2-7|TRBV5-1|NA
CASSPNAMTGGEQYF
TGCGCCAGCAGCCCCAACGCGATGACAGGTGGCGAGCAGTACTTC
>14|NA|TRBJ1-6|TRBV28|NA
CASALDRLNSPLHF
TGTGCCAGCGCCCTCGACAGGTTAAATTCACCCCTCCACTTT
>16|NA|TRBJ1-6|TRBV6-5|TRBD1
CASSYSGQGFNSPLHF
TGTGCCAGCAGTTACTCGGGACAGGGGTTCAATTCACCCCTCCACTTT
>15|NA|TRBJ1-2|TRBV19|NA
CASSIIVGDNYGYTF
TGTGCCAGTAGTATTATAGTTGGAGACAACTATGGCTACACCTTC
>15|NA|TRBJ2-2|TRBV29-1|NA
CSVSRTSQGSGELFF
TGCAGCGTTTCTCGTACATCCCAGGGCTCCGGGGAGCTGTTTTTT
>17|NA|TRBJ2-7|TRBV3-1/TRBV3-2|NA
CASSQDEGQGGSYEQYF
TGTGCCAGCAGCCAAGATGAGGGTCAGGGGGGTTCCTACGAGCAGTACTTC
>16|NA|TRBJ1-4|TRBV7-8|NA
CASSLSHGRNNEKLFF
TGTGCCAGCAGCTTAAGTCATGGCAGGAATAATGAAAAACTGTTTTTT
>14|NA|TRBJ2-5|TRBV6-1|NA
CASSEVVTEETQYF
TGTGCCAGCAGTGAAGTCGTTACAGAAGAGACCCAGTACTTC
>13|NA|TRBJ2-2|TRBV6-6|NA
CASSPRGTGELFF
TGTGCCAGCAGTCCCCGGGGCACCGGGGAGCTGTTTTTT
>16|NA|TRBJ2-5|TRBV11-2|NA
CASSLTGTGGQETQYF
TGTGCCAGCAGCTTGACGGGTACCGGGGGCCAAGAGACCCAGTACTTC
>13|NA|TRBJ2-3|TRBV19|TRBD1
CASSRDRTDTQYF
TGTGCCAGTAGCAGGGACAGGACCGATACGCAGTATTTT
>15|NA|TRBJ1-2|TRBV19|TRBD1
CASSINGRGQSGYTF
TGTGCCAGTAGTATAAATGGCAGGGGGCAGAGTGGCTACACCTTC
>15|NA|TRBJ2-7|TRBV28|NA
CASSRRQSHSYEQYF
TGTGCCAGCAGCCGGCGACAGTCCCACTCCTACGAGCAGTACTTC
>14|once|TRBJ2-5|TRBV5-1|TRBD2
CASSLGSGEETQYF
TGCGCCAGCAGCTTGGGTAGCGGGGAAGAGACCCAGTACTTC
>12|NA|TRBJ1-1|TRBV28|NA
CAITGLNTEAFF
TGTGCCATAACGGGGTTGAACACTGAAGCTTTCTTT
>19|few|TRBJ1-6|TRBV24-1|TRBD1
CATSVPRRGRGPDNSPLHF
TGTGCCACCAGTGTTCCACGCAGGGGGCGCGGTCCCGATAATTCACCCCTCCACTTT
>17|NA|TRBJ2-1|TRBV25-1|TRBD2
CASSESGVAGGEDEQFF
TGTGCCAGCAGTGAATCCGGAGTAGCGGGGGGGGAGGATGAGCAGTTCTTC
>15|NA|TRBJ2-7|TRBV27|TRBD1
CASSIRGTGVIEQYF
TGTGCCAGCAGTATCCGCGGGACAGGGGTAATCGAGCAGTACTTC
>15|once|TRBJ2-7|TRBV6-5|TRBD1
CASRPGTGVTSEQYF
TGTGCCAGCAGACCCGGGACAGGGGTTACATCCGAGCAGTACTTC
>12|NA|TRBJ2-7|TRBV28|NA
CASRLGVGEQYF
TGTGCCAGCAGGCTAGGGGTGGGCGAGCAGTACTTC
>15|few|TRBJ1-2|TRBV4-3|TRBD1
CASSQEGRGNYGYTF
TGCGCCAGCAGCCAAGAGGGCAGGGGGAACTATGGCTACACCTTC
>13|once|TRBJ2-5|TRBV5-7|NA
CASSWGTWETQYF
TGTGCCAGCAGCTGGGGGACATGGGAGACCCAGTACTTC
>15|NA|TRBJ1-2|TRBV4-1|TRBD1
CASSQDQQGVYGYTF
TGCGCCAGCAGCCAAGATCAACAGGGGGTCTATGGCTACACCTTC
>14|NA|TRBJ1-2|TRBV28|TRBD1
CASASGQLIYGYTF
TGTGCCAGCGCCTCGGGACAGCTAATCTATGGCTACACCTTC
>14|NA|TRBJ2-5|TRBV6-7|NA
CASRFQVDQETQYF
TGTGCCAGCAGGTTTCAGGTGGACCAAGAGACCCAGTACTTC
>16|NA|TRBJ1-1|TRBV11-2|NA
CASSPNLAGVNTEAFF
TGTGCCAGCAGCCCCAACCTGGCGGGAGTGAACACTGAAGCTTTCTTT
>19|NA|TRBJ2-3|TRBV24-1|TRBD2
CATSDHPWASGGDTDTQYF
TGTGCCACCAGTGATCATCCCTGGGCTAGCGGGGGAGACACAGATACGCAGTATTTT
>12|NA|TRBJ1-6|TRBV4-3|NA
CASSPQSSPLHF
TGCGCCAGCAGCCCGCAAAGCTCACCCCTCCACTTT
>14|NA|TRBJ2-3|TRBV7-3|NA
CASSLSSSGDTQYF
TGTGCCAGCAGCTTAAGTTCGAGCGGGGATACGCAGTATTTT
>15|NA|TRBJ2-1|TRBV28|NA
CASSFLTGMDNEQFF
TGTGCCAGCAGCTTTCTCACCGGGATGGACAATGAGCAGTTCTTC
>14|NA|TRBJ2-7|TRBV5-1|NA
CASSLGLLSYEQYF
TGCGCCAGCAGCTTGGGACTTCTTTCCTACGAGCAGTACTTC
>12|NA|TRBJ1-1|TRBV28|NA
CASRSEGYEAFF
TGTGCCAGCAGGTCGGAGGGGTATGAAGCTTTCTTT
>18|once|TRBJ2-5|TRBV7-2|TRBD2
CASSPPGGGFRTKETQYF
TGTGCCAGCAGCCCCCCGGGGGGGGGTTTCCGAACAAAAGAGACCCAGTACTTC
>15|NA|TRBJ1-4|TRBV6-5|TRBD1
CASSYWGQSNEKLFF
TGTGCCAGCAGCTACTGGGGACAGTCTAATGAAAAACTGTTTTTT
>17|NA|TRBJ2-2|TRBV6-1|NA
CASSEERTNPPTGELFF
TGTGCCAGCAGTGAAGAGCGGACTAATCCTCCCACCGGGGAGCTGTTTTTT
>15|once|TRBJ1-3|TRBV27|NA
CASSLSDNPGNTIYF
TGTGCCAGCAGTTTATCCGACAATCCTGGAAACACCATATATTTT
>17|NA|TRBJ2-3|TRBV15|TRBD2
CATSRDRASGGTDTQYF
TGTGCCACCAGCAGAGATCGGGCTAGCGGGGGAACAGATACGCAGTATTTT
>15|NA|TRBJ1-6|TRBV9|TRBD1
CASSTPTGVNSPLHF
TGTGCCAGCAGCACCCCGACAGGGGTTAATTCACCCCTCCACTTT
>18|NA|TRBJ2-5|TRBV7-6|TRBD2
CASSSGLAGDLYQETQYF
TGTGCCAGCAGCTCTGGACTAGCGGGGGACCTGTACCAAGAGACCCAGTACTTC
>16|few|TRBJ2-1|TRBV7-8|TRBD2
CASSPLPSGAYNEQFF
TGTGCCAGCAGCCCCCTACCTAGCGGGGCCTACAATGAGCAGTTCTTC
>13|NA|TRBJ2-3|TRBV5-6|NA
CASSSTGVDTQYF
TGTGCCAGCAGCTCCACCGGGGTAGATACGCAGTATTTT
>15|NA|TRBJ1-2|TRBV6-1|TRBD1
CASSENEGAVYGYTF
TGTGCCAGCAGTGAAAACGAGGGGGCGGTCTATGGCTACACCTTC
>16|NA|TRBJ1-1|TRBV9|NA
CASSELPSLPNTEAFF
TGTGCCAGCAGCGAACTTCCAAGTTTACCAAACACTGAAGCTTTCTTT
>14|NA|TRBJ1-2|TRBV18|NA
CASSLSGVSYGYTF
TGTGCCAGCTCACTCTCCGGGGTTAGCTATGGCTACACCTTC
>17|NA|TRBJ2-3|TRBV11-2|TRBD2
CASSTPSAGGPTDTQYF
TGTGCCAGCAGCACCCCCTCAGCGGGGGGGCCCACAGATACGCAGTATTTT
>16|NA|TRBJ2-1|TRBV7-6|NA
CASSLAQGRVKDEQFF
TGTGCCAGCAGCCTAGCCCAGGGCAGGGTGAAGGATGAGCAGTTCTTC
>18|NA|TRBJ1-3|TRBV19|NA
CASSIRGTYGDSGNTIYF
TGTGCCAGTAGTATACGGGGGACGTACGGCGACTCTGGAAACACCATATATTTT
>15|once|TRBJ1-1|TRBV10-3|TRBD1
CAISPGQGARTEAFF
TGTGCCATCAGCCCGGGACAGGGGGCGCGCACTGAAGCTTTCTTT